These 5 T cell receptor beta chains were all obtained from the same sample, sequenced in a study of shared clonotypes between healthy human individuals. Positive CCR7 selection of CD45RO-negative cells yielded the naive CD8 cells, and terminally differentiated effector memory CD45RA+ cells were excluded. Method: immunoSEQ multiplex PCR; TCRdb's copy keeps in-frame clones and lacks some. The table has 760,000 or so clones, approximately 97% seen once. Material: naive CD8+ T cells sorted from blood. Receptor source: a man aged 25-40 years in good health.

The V gene is TRBV9, the J gene TRBJ2-2; D is unresolved. The CDR3 extends over 13 amino acids. The V gene lost 3 bases and the J gene lost 4 bases, with 7 bases spanning the gap. Per the germline V gene, CDR1 is SGDLS and CDR2 is YYNGEE. The CDR3 loop reads CASSGDVTGELFF. CDR3 DNA sequence: TGTGCCAGCAGCGGCGACGTCACCGGGGAGCTGTTTTTT. Combining the CDR3 with reference TRBV9 and TRBJ2-2 gives the whole variable domain DSGVTQTPKHLITATGQRVTLRCSPRSGDLSVYWYQQSLDQGLQFLIQYYNGEERAKGNILERFSAQQFPDLHSELNLSSLELGDSALYFCASSGDVTGELFFGEGSRLTVL.

The rearrangement uses TRBV7-9 and TRBJ2-1, with TRBD2 matching over 11 bases. This CDR3 is 15 amino acids long. The ends lost 8 bases at V and 6 bases at J; junction bases unmatched: 9. The germline V gene has CDR1 SEHNR and CDR2 FQNEAQ (reference sequence). The CDR3 nucleotides read TGTGCCAGCGGAATAGCGGGAGGGCCCATCAATGAGCAGTTCTTC. Residues: CASGIAGGPINEQFF.

J is TRBJ2-5 and V is TRBV7-9; D might be TRBD1 (6 bases). Germline V lookup: CDR1 SEHNR, CDR2 FQNEAQ (reference sequence). V was trimmed by 5 bases and J by 5 bases, leaving 15 bases between them. This CDR3 comprises 14 residues. CDR3 protein: CASSLPTGWETQYF. Here the CDR3 DNA reads TGTGCCAGCAGCCTCCCAACAGGGTGGGAGACCCAGTACTTC.

The chain links TRBV19 to TRBJ2-2; 12 bases are shared with TRBD1. CDR3 length equals 15 residues. The J segment lost 6 bases and the V segment lost 5 bases, leaving 4 bases of the junction unmatched. The germline V gene has CDR1 LNHDA and CDR2 SQIVND (reference sequence). This CDR3 is CASSWDRGLPGELFF. In DNA, the CDR3 is TGTGCCAGTAGTTGGGACAGGGGGCTACCCGGGGAGCTGTTTTTT.

This clone occurred once. The J gene is TRBJ2-1, the V gene TRBV6-4; D may be TRBD2 (6 bases). The CDR3 loop spans 15 amino acids. The V gene's germline CDR1 is MRHNA and CDR2 SNTAGT. V lost 2 bases and J 3 bases, leaving 11 bases between the germline ends. DNA of the CDR3: TGTGCCAGCAGTGACAGGATAGCGGTCTACAATGAGCAGTTCTTC. Translation gives CASSDRIAVYNEQFF.